The table lists the clone carrying this T cell receptor (beta chain) with a count of one. These data come from a study of blood T cell repertoires in COVID-19. Study in general: Sites in the United States, Italy and Spain provided acute and convalescent COVID-19 samples.

V was cut by 1 base and J by 4 bases, with 7 bases left in between. Germline assignment: CDR1 SEHNR and CDR2 FQNEAQ (reference sequence). The CDR3 loop spans 13 amino acids. The protocol was immunoSEQ multiplex PCR, while the TCRdb copy is restricted to in-frame clones and leaves out a portion. The repertoire consists of some 240,000 clones, with about 80% occurring once and the leading ten covering roughly a tenth. The rearrangement uses TRBV7-9 and TRBJ1-2; a possible D gene is TRBD1 (6 bases). Sequencing was done on a sample of peripheral blood. The receptor was isolated from a woman older than 75 with acute or convalescent COVID-19. The chain's CDR3 is CASSLGGPYGYTF. The CDR3, as DNA: TGTGCCAGCAGCTTAGGGGGGCCCTATGGCTACACCTTC.